The sequence of this TCR beta chain was determined in a study of T-cell memory formation after mild COVID-19. Study-wide context: Across donors, TCR clusters were largely donor specific. Whole-study findings and limits: The pre-infection memory compartment contained some responding clones, suggesting cross-reactive memory joined. CD4+ contracting clones were mainly CM and EM; CD8+ ones, EMRA. Day 15 to 85 contracting clones showed balanced CD4/CD8; day 15 to 37 expanders favored CD4+.

Germline V gene sequence: CDR1 LGHNA, CDR2 YSLEER. The V gene end was trimmed by 3 bases and the J gene end by 6 bases; junction bases not matched to a gene: 12. The CDR3 has 17 residues. TCRdb independently ran MiXCR on the 5' RACE reads; one entry per CDR3 protein. This sample yields a few hundred thousand distinct CDR3 sequences, of which around 15% are seen a single time; roughly 25% belongs to the top ten. Turning to this clonotype: The target antigen is unknown.

V and J are TRBV4-3 and TRBJ2-1, with 9 positions matching TRBD1. Input material: PBMCs or a T cell subset sorted from them (not recorded which). The clonotype was recovered from a man aged 18 to 29 who had mild COVID-19 (a few samples of this study predate the infection). Cell type and time point are not known. CDR3 sequence reads: CASSHSFPGQGVNEQFF. CDR3 DNA sequence: TGCGCCAGCAGCCACTCCTTCCCGGGACAGGGCGTCAATGAGCAGTTCTTC.